This TCR beta chain appears in the sequencing data of a study of cytomegalovirus exposure and HLA in healthy donors. The study's findings and limits: Later on, an analysis tied 15,000 to 20,000 TCR beta sequences to HLA alleles at 0.05 false discovery rate.

The primer mix had 60 Vbeta and 13 Jbeta primers. Only in-frame clones appear in the TCRdb table, and some are missing; sequencing was by immunoSEQ multiplex PCR. This table holds 100,000 to 150,000 clones, over 70% found once. With respect to this clone: Its antigen remains unidentified.

At sampling all donors were nominally healthy, likely with unrecorded immune exposures. The CDR3 is 12 amino acids. In germline, CDR1 is MDHEN, CDR2 SYDVKM. Trimming stripped 2 bases from V and 9 bases from J, with 8 bases between. This receptor was taken from a woman between 50 and 59 years old in good health and CMV-seronegative. This chain links TRBV28 with TRBJ1-5, with D unresolved. The sequenced sample consisted of PBMCs. CDR3 coding DNA: TGTGCCAGCAGTTTAAGAGATAGGCCCCAGCATTTT. Translating gives CASSLRDRPQHF.